The entry below describes one T cell receptor (beta chain). Its antigen remains unidentified. This CDR3 contains 12 residues. The V end was cut by 4 bases, the J end by 5 bases, with 9 bases between. Germline V lookup: CDR1 SGHDT, CDR2 YYEEEE. This sample was taken from a study of shared clonotypes between healthy human individuals. Study in general: Those who served as donors were a couple of women and a few men between the ages of 18 and 49.

Researchers divided each subset's genomic DNA evenly across several immunoSEQ plates. Assay used: immunoSEQ multiplex PCR; TCRdb lists only in-frame clones, some missing. This table has about 1 million clones, about 74% appearing once. Study findings and constraints: For sorted subsets, rarefaction showed incomplete sequencing despite large depth.

The gene calls are TRBV5-6 and TRBJ2-5; D is uncertain. Sequencing input: memory CD4+ T cells sorted from blood. The subset was: CD45RA-negative fraction. The origin of this receptor is a man aged 18 to 29 in good health. The CDR3 DNA reads as TGTGCCAGCAGCCAATACGCGGAGACCCAGTACTTC. It translates to CASSQYAETQYF.